This T cell receptor (beta chain) was observed in a study of cytomegalovirus exposure and HLA in healthy donors. Whole-study results and caveats: It is likely that the observed cluster of highly shared sequence variants was a sequencing artifact.

Both 60 Vbeta primers and 13 Jbeta primers went into the PCR. Profiling relied on immunoSEQ multiplex PCR, and the TCRdb table lists in-frame clones only, not all of them. Found here are some 71,000 clones, around 74% of them singletons; the top ten hold 22%. The table lists this clone with a count of one. Its target is unknown. V trimming: 6 bases; J trimming: 1 base; junction bases outside the gene matches: 3. The V gene's germline CDR1 is SNHLY and CDR2 FYNNEI. The CDR3 is 15 amino acids. This chain joins TRBV2 and TRBJ2-1, with TRBD1 identical over 10 bases. The clonotype was recovered from a woman aged 25 to 39 in good health and CMV-seropositive. Sequencing input: PBMCs. In nucleotides, the CDR3 is TGTGCCAGCAGAGCGGACAGGGGGTCCTACAATGAGCAGTTCTTC. Protein: CASRADRGSYNEQFF.